These 26 T cell receptor beta chains were all obtained from the same sample, sequenced in a study of blood T cells in healthy people across ages. For the second PCR, which ran for about 6 to 12 cycles, a sample-barcoded 5' primer and a J-beta primer mix were used. One entry per CDR3 protein results from TCRdb running MiXCR on the 5' RACE reads. Here the sample spans hundreds of thousands of distinct CDR3 sequences, roughly three fifths being singletons. What was sequenced was blood. The receptors here all came from a man aged 40-49 years in good health.

As DNA, the CDR3 is TGTGCCAGCAGCTCCAGGGGTGCTAGCGGGGAGGATGAGCAGTTCTTC. Protein product: CASSSRGASGEDEQFF. V usage is TRBV7-9 and J usage is TRBJ2-1, with 9 nucleotides matching TRBD2. CDR3 length: 16 amino acids. Germline lookup yields CDR1 SEHNR and CDR2 FQNEAQ (reference sequence). The V and J ends lost 4 bases and 8 bases, in that order; junction bases with no gene match: 12.

The chain combines TRBV19 with TRBJ2-5; D might be TRBD2 (6 bases). The length of the CDR3 is 13 residues. Germline assignment: CDR1 LNHDA and CDR2 SQIVND (reference sequence). V was shortened by 1 base and J by 4 bases, with 7 bases between the two germline ends. The CDR3 coding sequence is TGTGCCAGTAGTATAGTCGGGGGAGAGACCCAGTACTTC. It is translated as CASSIVGGETQYF. The full variable domain, with the rest looked up from reference TRBV19 and TRBJ2-5, is DGGITQSPKYLFRKEGQNVTLSCEQNLNHDAMYWYRQDPGQGLRLIYYSQIVNDFQKGDIAEGYSVSREKKESFPLTVTSAQKNPTAFYLCASSIVGGETQYFGPGTRLLVL.

The rearrangement uses TRBV7-6 and TRBJ2-1, with 16 nucleotides matching TRBD2. The CDR3 spans 17 residues. CDR1 SGHVS and CDR2 FNYEAQ come from the germline V gene. V shed 5 bases, J shed 8 bases, and the junction held 9 bases outside the gene matches. CDR3 protein: CASSPILGLAGGDEQFF. CDR3 bases: TGTGCCAGCAGCCCGATATTGGGACTAGCGGGGGGGGATGAGCAGTTCTTC.

This chain joins TRBV12-3 or TRBV12-4 and TRBJ2-7, with TRBD2 identical over 14 bases. The CDR3 runs 16 residues. Trimming took 1 base from V and 5 from J; bases not matched to a gene: 4. CDR3 nucleotide sequence: TGTGCCAGCAGTTTAGTGGGGGGACTAGCGGGGGACGAGCAGTACTTC. This sequence encodes CASSLVGGLAGDEQYF.

The chain joins TRBV7-9 to TRBJ2-5; 7 bases are a match to TRBD1. The germline V gene has CDR1 SEHNR and CDR2 FQNEAQ (reference sequence). The CDR3 runs to 14 residues. After removal of 4 bases from V and 2 bases from J, the junction contained 4 bases not matched to a gene. The CDR3 protein is CASSYTGAQETQYF. The CDR3 coding sequence is TGTGCCAGCAGCTACACAGGGGCGCAAGAGACCCAGTACTTC.

The chain recombines TRBV12-3 or TRBV12-4 with TRBJ2-7; 12 positions agree with TRBD1. V was clipped by 5 bases and J by 7 bases; unmatched bases: 9. The CDR3 runs to 15 residues. The CDR3 nucleotides read TGTGCCAGCAGTGCGACCGGGACAGGGGGCTCGGAGCAGTACTTC. Translating gives CASSATGTGGSEQYF.

The rearrangement joins TRBV15 to TRBJ2-2, with unresolved D. The V gene's germline CDR1 is LNHNV and CDR2 YYDKDF (reference sequence). This CDR3 contains 14 residues. V was trimmed by 0 bases and J by 5 bases, leaving 7 bases between them. CDR3 residues: CATSRDKGTGELFF. As DNA, the CDR3 is TGTGCCACCAGCAGAGATAAGGGAACCGGGGAGCTGTTTTTT. Looking up the rest from reference TRBV15 and TRBJ2-2 gives the full variable domain: DAMVIQNPRYQVTQFGKPVTLSCSQTLNHNVMYWYQQKSSQAPKLLFHYYDKDFNNEADTPDNFQSRRPNTSFCFLDIRSPGLGDTAMYLCATSRDKGTGELFFGEGSRLTVL.

The chain employs TRBV7-9 and TRBJ2-4; D is unresolved. The J call may not be correct, given that the DNA end is closer to TRBJ2-7. There are 12 residues in the CDR3. Per germline, CDR1 SEHNR and CDR2 FQNEAQ (reference sequence). The CDR3 coding sequence is TGTGCCAGCAGCCTCGACGCACCCGAGCAGTACTTC. Amino acids: CASSLDAPEQYF.

This chain uses TRBV3-1 with TRBJ1-2, with TRBD1 matching 7 bases. Germline values: CDR1 LGHDT, CDR2 YNNKEL (reference sequence). The CDR3 extends over 14 amino acids. V lost 3 bases and J lost 5; bases outside the gene matches: 6. The CDR3 bases are TGTGCCAGCAGCCAGGGAGGGGGCTGGTATGGCTACACCTTC. Translating it yields CASSQGGGWYGYTF.

The chain uses TRBV9 and TRBJ2-5; 7 nucleotides line up with TRBD2. With V trimmed by 4 bases and J by 13 bases, 13 bases remained unmatched. The CDR3 extends over 13 amino acids. Germline lookup yields CDR1 SGDLS and CDR2 YYNGEE. Here the CDR3 DNA reads TGTGCCAGCAGCCCTCGGCCCCAGCGGGAAACGTACTTC. Translating it yields CASSPRPQRETYF.

The chain couples TRBV10-3 to TRBJ2-4; 12 nucleotides agree with TRBD2. With the DNA end fitting TRBJ2-7 better, the J assignment may be wrong. Germline CDR1 reads ENHRY; CDR2 reads SYGVKD. This CDR3 spans 14 amino acids. The CDR3 nucleotides read TGTGCCAACAGCCGGACTAGCGGGGTAGACGAGCAGTACTTC. Protein product: CANSRTSGVDEQYF.

The chain is built from TRBV6-1 and TRBJ2-2; D is perhaps TRBD2 (7 bases). The germline V gene encodes CDR1 MNHNS and CDR2 SASEGT. The CDR3 extends over 17 amino acids. The V end lost 0 bases, the J end lost 2 bases, and 13 bases lay between the germline ends. The CDR3 coding sequence is TGTGCCAGCAGTGAAGCCCTTCGGGGGGCCAACACCGGGGAGCTGTTTTTT. Translation: CASSEALRGANTGELFF.

In its sample, this clonotype was seen once. The gene calls are TRBV10-1 and TRBJ2-1; D unresolved. Per the germline V gene, CDR1 is WNHNN and CDR2 is SYGVQD (reference sequence). This CDR3 spans 13 amino acids. With 0 bases removed from V and 4 bases from J, the gap between germline ends came to 4 bases. CDR3 DNA: TGCGCCAGCAGTGAGTCGCGGTACAATGAGCAGTTCTTC. Protein sequence: CASSESRYNEQFF.

The chain links TRBV7-9 to TRBJ2-5, with D perhaps assigned TRBD1 or TRBD2 (5 bases each). Trimming removed 4 bases from V and 2 bases from J, with 14 bases in between. The germline CDR1 and CDR2 sequences are SEHNR and FQNEAQ (reference sequence). The CDR3 length is 15 residues. The CDR3 DNA sequence: TGTGCCAGCAGCTCCGGGACGGTGAGTCAAGAGACCCAGTACTTC. Translation: CASSSGTVSQETQYF.

This rearrangement joins TRBV2 to TRBJ2-3; tentative D call: TRBD2 (6 bases). This CDR3 spans 13 amino acids. Trimming left V 1 base short and J 4 bases short, with 6 bases between. CDR1 and CDR2 from the germline V gene are SNHLY and FYNNEI. The CDR3 nucleotides read TGTGCCAGCAGTGAAGGGGGGGCAGATACGCAGTATTTT. Translating gives CASSEGGADTQYF.

V usage is TRBV12-3 or TRBV12-4 and J usage is TRBJ1-1; a weak D match, TRBD1 (5 bases). V lost 7 bases to trimming and J lost 4 bases, with 16 bases between them. The CDR3 is 14 residues long. The CDR3 DNA sequence: TGTGCCAGCACTTCCCGGGGGGTAGCCACTGAAGCTTTCTTT. It encodes CASTSRGVATEAFF.

The chain couples TRBV7-3 to TRBJ2-5; 7 nucleotides agree with TRBD2. This CDR3 region has 15 residues. Germline-derived CDR1 and CDR2 are SGHTA and FQGTGA. J gave up 1 base and V 5 bases, and 7 bases lay outside the gene matches. This chain's CDR3 is CASSPTRGVQETQYF. The CDR3 DNA reads as TGTGCCAGCAGCCCGACTCGGGGGGTCCAAGAGACCCAGTACTTC. Full variable domain (remainder filled in from reference TRBV7-3 and TRBJ2-5): GAGVSQTPSNKVTEKGKYVELRCDPISGHTALYWYRQSLGQGPEFLIYFQGTGAADDSGLPNDRFFAVRPEGSVSTLKIQRTERGDSAVYLCASSPTRGVQETQYFGPGTRLLVL.

This rearrangement joins TRBV7-3 to TRBJ2-3; D is possibly TRBD2 (6 bases). The CDR3 consists of 14 residues. Between the trimmed V and J ends, which lost 1 base and 6 bases, there was a span of 11 bases. Germline CDR1 SGHTA, CDR2 FQGTGA. The CDR3 loop reads CASSLNVGRDTQYF. CDR3 bases: TGTGCCAGCAGCTTAAACGTGGGGAGGGATACGCAGTATTTT.

The chain carries TRBV20-1 and TRBJ1-5, with 8 bases that match TRBD1. Germline trimming cut 5 bases from V and 3 bases from J; bases unmatched to any gene: 3. Germline CDR1 DFQATT, CDR2 SNEGSKA (reference sequence). This CDR3 spans 13 amino acids. This CDR3 reads CSAGQGVNQPQHF. In nucleotides, the CDR3 is TGCAGTGCTGGACAGGGAGTCAATCAGCCCCAGCATTTT.

The rearrangement uses TRBV29-1 and TRBJ2-7, with D perhaps given as TRBD1 or TRBD2 (6 bases each). The length of the CDR3 is 13 residues. Between the trimmed V and J ends, which lost 7 bases and 0 bases, there was a span of 13 bases. From germline, CDR1 is SQVTM and CDR2 ANQGSEA. This CDR3 is CSAQGTYSYEQYF. As DNA, the CDR3 is TGCAGCGCTCAGGGGACTTACTCCTACGAGCAGTACTTC.

This clonotype was counted once. The chain couples TRBV28 to TRBJ2-2, with 7 bases matching TRBD1. The CDR3 is made up of 15 amino acids. The V gene end was trimmed by 3 bases and the J gene end by 3 bases; junction bases not matched to a gene: 4. Per the germline V gene, CDR1 is MDHEN and CDR2 is SYDVKM. The CDR3 DNA sequence: TGTGCCAGCAGTTTCACAGGGGCCTACACCGGGGAGCTGTTTTTT. This encodes CASSFTGAYTGELFF.

The chain links TRBV5-1 to TRBJ2-5, with D possibly called TRBD1 or TRBD2 (6 bases each). Trimming removed 4 bases at V and 5 bases at J, with 21 bases between. Germline values: CDR1 SGHRS, CDR2 YFSETQ. The length of the CDR3 is 16 residues. CDR3: CASSPVDGGGRETQYF. DNA of the CDR3: TGCGCCAGCAGCCCTGTGGACGGGGGCGGTCGGGAGACCCAGTACTTC. Together with reference TRBV5-1 and TRBJ2-5, the CDR3 gives the full variable domain: KAGVTQTPRYLIKTRGQQVTLSCSPISGHRSVSWYQQTPGQGLQFLFEYFSETQRNKGNFPGRFSGRQFSNSRSEMNVSTLELGDSALYLCASSPVDGGGRETQYFGPGTRLLVL.

V is TRBV27 and J is TRBJ2-5; tentative D call: TRBD2 (6 bases). Germline CDR1 and CDR2: MNHEY and SMNVEV (reference sequence). Deletions cut 5 bases from V and 5 bases from J, with 15 bases between. The CDR3 totals 14 residues. The CDR3 spells CASSPQRVGETQYF. The CDR3 DNA reads TGTGCCAGCAGTCCCCAGCGGGTCGGGGAGACCCAGTACTTC.

The chain uses TRBV12-3 or TRBV12-4 and TRBJ1-1; the D is unclear. This CDR3 has 14 residues. V was clipped by 0 bases and J by 1 base, with 6 bases between them. CDR3 nucleotide sequence: TGTGCCAGCAGTTTAGCGGGGTGGAACACTGAAGCTTTCTTT. This encodes CASSLAGWNTEAFF.

Of note for this clonotype: One end of the junction does not line up with germline, which may come from a read error. J is TRBJ2-1 and V is TRBV20-1; 13 bases are shared with TRBD2. CDR1 DFQATT and CDR2 SNEGSKA come from the germline V gene (reference sequence). The CDR3 totals 17 residues. CDR3 DNA sequence: TGCAGTGCCAGAGCAACGGGGACTAGCGGGGACCACAATGAGCAGTTCTTC. Protein product: CSARATGTSGDHNEQFF.

The genes are TRBV4-3 and TRBJ2-7; 7 bases line up with TRBD1. In germline, CDR1 is LGHNA, CDR2 YSLEER. The CDR3 loop spans 15 amino acids. V trimming: 0 bases; J trimming: 1 base; junction bases outside the gene matches: 3. CDR3: CASSQDIRGSYEQYF. In DNA form, the CDR3 reads TGCGCCAGCAGCCAAGATATCAGGGGGTCCTACGAGCAGTACTTC.